This T cell receptor beta chain appears in the sequencing data of a study of OX40 agonist ivuxolimab in advanced cancers. Study-level findings and limits: Expanded clones were, on average, more numerous among CD8+ T cells than CD4+.

Germline assignment: CDR1 MDHEN and CDR2 SYDVKM. The CDR3 is 13 residues long. V gave up 4 bases and J gave up 2 bases, with 6 bases separating them. Remarks on this clone: Its antigen is currently unknown.

This table comes from immunoSEQ multiplex PCR, and its TCRdb copy is limited to in-frame clones, with some not included. The sample lists some 82,000 clones, 91% occurring once. The V call is TRBV28, the J call TRBJ2-1; the D gene is possibly TRBD2 (5 bases). The sequence came from an adult with an advanced solid tumor such as melanoma, head and neck, liver or kidney cancer. The source material was CD4+ or CD8+ T cells sorted from blood, sampled in a trial of the OX40 agonist ivuxolimab. CDR3 loop: CASSSGTYNEQFF. The CDR3 bases are TGTGCCAGCAGTTCGGGGACCTACAATGAGCAGTTCTTC.